A selection of T cell receptor beta chains follows, all from one sample in a study of blood T cells in healthy people across ages. TCRdb independently ran MiXCR on the 5' RACE reads; one entry per CDR3 protein. Found here are roughly 1.7 million distinct CDR3 sequences, about 31% of them singletons; the top ten hold about 11%. Sequencing used blood. These receptor sequences come from a woman in her thirties in good health. Both conserved end residues are part of each CDR3.

TRBV27 | CASSLSAGQGNYGYTF
TRBV15 | CATSSPGTSGAQETQYF
TRBV4-1 | CASSHTTPIVTDYGYTF
TRBV18 | CASSTNTGDEQFF
TRBV3-1 | CASSQDGLAGAFQETQYF
TRBV9 | CASSRGGEGVIYEQYF
TRBV7-2 | CACETGSGNQPQHF
TRBV10-3 | CAISRTSGRALGDDEQFF
TRBV20-1 | CSAGEGTGVIDTF
TRBV6-5 | CASRRGARRALDTQYF
TRBV9 | CASSAQYRGGYTF
TRBV28 | CASRRRQEFPEQYF
TRBV29-1 | CSVSSAGLVQYEQYF
TRBV20-1 | CSARDSREGGTDTQYF
TRBV7-2 | CASSFRRGGQPQHF
TRBV7-6 | CASSDSGSGYEQYF
TRBV5-5 | CASSLRGLAGGNEQFF
TRBV7-9 | CASSLGGTANTGELFF
TRBV2 | CASSDLSSTYGYTF
TRBV6-1 | CASILNGGTGGYEQYF
TRBV15 | CATSRDFAEAFF
TRBV20-1 | CSAGDRGGGTQETQYF
TRBV15 | CATSRDGMGGSYEQYF
TRBV29-1 | CSAGGDSYNEQYF
TRBV5-1 | CASRLAGIGTQYF
TRBV7-9 | CASSEPWTSGRWEQYF
TRBV20-1 | CSAPGRLAPYNEQFF
TRBV3-1 | CASNQDRDRRSYEQYF
TRBV3-1 | CASSQEISTDTQYF